The clone carrying this T cell receptor (beta chain) was observed a few times. No antigen is known for it. The record originates from a study of cytomegalovirus exposure and HLA in healthy donors. The CDR3 totals 12 residues. With 5 bases removed from V and 3 bases from J, the gap between germline ends came to 7 bases. CDR1 is SNHLY, CDR2 FYNNEI, per germline. Primers: 60 Vbeta forward and 13 Jbeta reverse. Produced via immunoSEQ multiplex PCR; TCRdb's table is partial and in-frame only. The repertoire holds about 210,000 clones, with roughly 82% as singletons. Findings and limits, study-wide: TCR beta chains associated with HLA were, in a later analysis, more clonally expanded than equally common others. A list of roughly 160 TCR beta chains associated with cytomegalovirus was given.

The sequencing input was PBMCs. This sequence originates from a man aged 35-49 years in good health and CMV-seropositive. J is TRBJ1-1 and V is TRBV2, with D perhaps TRBD1 (5 bases). The CDR3 is CASSLGDTEAFF. CDR3 bases: TGTGCCAGCAGTCTAGGGGACACTGAAGCTTTCTTT.